Presented here are 11 T cell receptor beta chains from one specimen sequenced in a study of T cells after yellow fever vaccination. TCRdb redid the calling of the 5' RACE reads with MiXCR, one entry per CDR3 protein. The table has about 57,000 distinct CDR3 sequences, 6.5% to 8% seen once. Sequenced here: CD8+ T cells sorted from PBMCs, sampled 15 days after the yellow fever booster vaccination. Receptor source: a man between 25 and 39 years old who received the YFV17D yellow fever vaccine.

In this sample, this clonotype turned up many times. This chain connects TRBV10-2 to TRBJ1-1; 8 bases line up with TRBD1. The germline CDR1 and CDR2 sequences are WSHSY and SAAADI. The CDR3 sequence is 13 residues long. The ends lost 10 bases at V and 5 bases at J; junction bases unmatched: 9. The CDR3 region is CATAGTGETEAFF. The CDR3 DNA follows: TGCGCCACCGCCGGGACAGGAGAGACTGAAGCTTTCTTT.

This clonotype was picked up many times. The chain employs TRBV24-1 and TRBJ2-5; 7 positions match TRBD1. The CDR3 length is 13 residues. Germline V gene data show CDR1 as KGHDR and CDR2 as SFDVKD. The V segment lost 9 bases and the J segment 0 bases; nucleotides outside the gene matches: 3. The CDR3 DNA follows: TGTGCCACCTTCGGGACAGACCAAGAGACCCAGTACTTC. Its protein product is CATFGTDQETQYF.

This clonotype was detected ten times or more. V gene TRBV28 combines with J gene TRBJ2-3, with D perhaps matching TRBD2 (5 bases). The CDR3 has 16 residues. From germline, CDR1 is MDHEN and CDR2 SYDVKM. V dropped 7 bases and J dropped 2 bases, with 19 bases sitting between them. CDR3 loop: CASTELREDDTDTQYF. DNA for the CDR3: TGTGCCAGCACTGAGCTCCGGGAAGACGACACAGATACGCAGTATTTT.

This clonotype was counted many times. The chain is built from TRBV10-2 and TRBJ2-7; D unresolved. The CDR3 has 11 residues. Trimming cost V 4 bases and J 6 bases, with 7 bases left between them. The germline gives CDR1 WSHSY, CDR2 SAAADI. The CDR3 sequence: CASSVGGEQYF. CDR3 sequence (DNA): TGCGCCAGCAGTGTTGGTGGCGAGCAGTACTTC.

Many counts were recorded for this clonotype. The chain combines TRBV29-1 with TRBJ2-7; D is possibly TRBD2 (5 bases). With 8 bases removed from V and 7 bases from J, the gap between germline ends came to 15 bases. Germline CDR1 and CDR2: SQVTM and ANQGSEA. This CDR3 is built from 11 residues. The CDR3 spells CSTGDGSEQYF. CDR3 nucleotides: TGCAGCACCGGGGATGGGTCAGAGCAGTACTTC.

The sample holds many counts of this clonotype. This chain connects TRBV12-5 to TRBJ2-1; no firm D call. The CDR3 spans 13 residues. The V and J ends lost 1 base and 6 bases respectively, with 7 bases between them. Germline lookup yields CDR1 LGHNT and CDR2 FRNRAP. The CDR3 loop reads CASGLGPTNEQFF. CDR3 in DNA: TGTGCTAGTGGTTTGGGGCCTACCAATGAGCAGTTCTTC.

Ten or more counts support this clonotype. The chain has TRBV2 and TRBJ2-7, with D hard to call. Trimming took off 7 bases at V and 7 bases at J, with 8 bases between the two ends. From germline, CDR1 is SNHLY and CDR2 FYNNEI. The CDR3 has 10 amino acids. The CDR3 here is CASIMGEQYF. The CDR3 DNA is TGTGCCAGCATCATGGGGGAGCAGTACTTC. Using reference TRBV2 and TRBJ2-7 for the parts outside the CDR3, the full variable domain is EPEVTQTPSHQVTQMGQEVILRCVPISNHLYFYWYRQILGQKVEFLVSFYNNEISEKSEIFDDQFSVERPDGSNFTLKIRSTKLEDSAMYFCASIMGEQYFGPGTRLTVT.

This clonotype showed up many times. This chain joins TRBV30 and TRBJ2-2; TRBD2 agrees at 15 bases. The germline CDR1 and CDR2 sequences are GTSNPN and SVGIG (reference sequence). This CDR3 spans 16 amino acids. V shed 5 bases, J shed 7 bases, and the junction held 8 bases outside the gene matches. Here the CDR3 reads CAWWTSGRAGFGELFF. The CDR3 nucleotides read TGTGCCTGGTGGACTAGCGGGAGGGCCGGGTTCGGGGAGCTGTTTTTT. Using reference TRBV30 and TRBJ2-2 for the parts outside the CDR3, the full variable domain is SQTIHQWPATLVQPVGSPLSLECTVEGTSNPNLYWYRQAAGRGLQLLFYSVGIGQISSEVPQNLSASRPQDRQFILSSKKLLLSDSGFYLCAWWTSGRAGFGELFFGEGSRLTVL.

This clonotype was observed many times. The chain employs TRBV11-1 and TRBJ2-1; 15 bases fit TRBD2. The CDR3 runs to 20 residues. Germline V gene data show CDR1 as SGHAT and CDR2 as FQDESV (reference sequence). V dropped 6 bases and J dropped 0; count of bases not matched to a gene: 12. The CDR3 DNA reads as TGTGCCAGCAGATCAAGTCCGGGACTAGCGGGAGGATCCTCCTACAATGAGCAGTTCTTC. It codes for CASRSSPGLAGGSSYNEQFF.

Points on this clonotype: A much larger clone sits a single nucleotide away, making a read error possible. The CDR3 sequence is CASSLLAGDERYF. The CDR3 DNA is TGTGCCAGCAGTTTACTAGCGGGAGACGAGCGGTACTTC. The rearrangement uses TRBV2 and TRBJ2-7; TRBD2 aligns across 11 bases. The germline V gene encodes CDR1 SNHLY and CDR2 FYNNEI. The CDR3 consists of 13 residues.

This clonotype occurred many times. The rearrangement links TRBV20-1 to TRBJ2-7; 7 bases are shared with TRBD1. The CDR3 sequence is 15 residues long. The V gene's germline CDR1 is DFQATT and CDR2 SNEGSKA (reference sequence). V was clipped by 0 bases and J by 3 bases; unmatched bases: 8. CDR3 in DNA: TGCAGTGCTAGAGAGGATTGGGACAGTTTCTACGAGCAGTACTTC. Its translation: CSAREDWDSFYEQYF.